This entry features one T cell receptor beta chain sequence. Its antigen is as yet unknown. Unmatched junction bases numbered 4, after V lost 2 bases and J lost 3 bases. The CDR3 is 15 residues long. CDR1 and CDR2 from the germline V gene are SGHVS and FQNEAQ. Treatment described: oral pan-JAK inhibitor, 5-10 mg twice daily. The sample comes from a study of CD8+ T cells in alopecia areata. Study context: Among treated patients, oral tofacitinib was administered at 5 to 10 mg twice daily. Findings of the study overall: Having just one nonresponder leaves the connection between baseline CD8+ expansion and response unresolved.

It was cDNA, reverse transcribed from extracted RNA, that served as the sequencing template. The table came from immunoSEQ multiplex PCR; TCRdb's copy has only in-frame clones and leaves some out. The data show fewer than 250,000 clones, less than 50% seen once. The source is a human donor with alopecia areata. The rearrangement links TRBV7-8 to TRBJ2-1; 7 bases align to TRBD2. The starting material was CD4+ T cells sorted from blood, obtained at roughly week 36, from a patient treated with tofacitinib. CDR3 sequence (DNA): TGTGCCAGCAGCTTAAGGGAGGGCCGCTACAATGAGCAGTTCTTC. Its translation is CASSLREGRYNEQFF.